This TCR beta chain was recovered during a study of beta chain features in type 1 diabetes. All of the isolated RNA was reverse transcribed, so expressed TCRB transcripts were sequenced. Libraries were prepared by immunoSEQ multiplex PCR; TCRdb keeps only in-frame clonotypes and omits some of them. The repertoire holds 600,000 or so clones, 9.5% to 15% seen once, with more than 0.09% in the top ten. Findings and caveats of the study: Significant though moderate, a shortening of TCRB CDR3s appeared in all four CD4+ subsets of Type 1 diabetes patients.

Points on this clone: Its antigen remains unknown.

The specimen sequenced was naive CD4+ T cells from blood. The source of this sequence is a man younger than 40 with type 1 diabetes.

CDR3 coding DNA: TGTGCCAGCAGCCTAAAGCGGGATAGCACAGATACGCAGTATTTT. It yields the protein CASSLKRDSTDTQYF. The chain employs TRBV5-4 and TRBJ2-3; TRBD2 matches 7 bases. The CDR3 is 15 residues long. V was pared by 4 bases and J by 0 bases, with 5 bases of the junction left unmatched. The germline V gene encodes CDR1 SGHNT and CDR2 YYREEE (reference sequence). Using reference TRBV5-4 and TRBJ2-3 for the parts outside the CDR3, the full variable domain is ETGVTQSPTHLIKTRGQQVTLRCSSQSGHNTVSWYQQALGQGPQFIFQYYREEENGRGNFPPRFSGLQFPNYSSELNVNALELDDSALYLCASSLKRDSTDTQYFGPGTRLTVL.